This is a list of T cell receptor beta chains from one sample in a study of blood T cell repertoires in COVID-19. Here immunoSEQ multiplex PCR was the method, and the copy in TCRdb shows in-frame clones only, minus some. The profile shows some 150,000 clones, roughly 85% of them singletons. Sequencing was carried out using peripheral blood. The receptors stem from a woman in her fifties or sixties with COVID-19, enrolled during active disease. Both conserved end residues are part of each CDR3. D genes are given only for firm matches. The size field is filled for only some rows; it gives once, few, many or a size class.

d_call: -; clone_size: -; v_call: TRBV10-3; j_call: TRBJ2-6; cdr3_nt: TGTGCCATCAGTGACGGAGGGGTCTCCTCTGGGGCCAACGTCCTGACTTTC; cdr3_aa: CAISDGGVSSGANVLTF
d_call: TRBD1; clone_size: -; v_call: TRBV7-2; j_call: TRBJ1-5; cdr3_nt: TGTGCCAGCAGCTTAGTCTGGGACAGGGGGAGCTTTGAGGATCAGCCCCAGCATTTT; cdr3_aa: CASSLVWDRGSFEDQPQHF
d_call: TRBD2; clone_size: -; v_call: TRBV2; j_call: TRBJ2-2; cdr3_nt: TGTGCCCGCAGTGGTAGGCGGGGGGGAGACACCGGGGAGCTGTTTTTT; cdr3_aa: CARSGRRGGDTGELFF
d_call: -; clone_size: -; v_call: TRBV21-1; j_call: TRBJ2-7; cdr3_nt: TGTGCCAGCAGCAAAGTTGAGGTTACCCCACGCTACGAGCAGTACTTC; cdr3_aa: CASSKVEVTPRYEQYF
d_call: TRBD1; clone_size: -; v_call: TRBV19; j_call: TRBJ1-1; cdr3_nt: TGTGCCAGTAGCCTGGGACAGGGGGAGATGAACACTGAAGCTTTCTTT; cdr3_aa: CASSLGQGEMNTEAFF
d_call: -; clone_size: few; v_call: TRBV7-3; j_call: TRBJ2-2; cdr3_nt: TGTGCCAGCAGCTTATATTTGACCCCCGGGGCCGGGGAGCTGTTTTTT; cdr3_aa: CASSLYLTPGAGELFF
d_call: -; clone_size: -; v_call: TRBV2; j_call: TRBJ1-4; cdr3_nt: TGTGCCAGCAGCCTGACAGGAACCGCGCTAGCAACTAATGAAAAACTGTTTTTT; cdr3_aa: CASSLTGTALATNEKLFF
d_call: -; clone_size: -; v_call: TRBV20-1; j_call: TRBJ2-7; cdr3_nt: TGCAGTGCTTACAGGGATGTGCAGTACTTC; cdr3_aa: CSAYRDVQYF
d_call: -; clone_size: -; v_call: TRBV29-1; j_call: TRBJ2-3; cdr3_nt: TGCAGCGTTGGAGTAGTCCCCGAGGATACGCAGTATTTT; cdr3_aa: CSVGVVPEDTQYF
d_call: TRBD1; clone_size: -; v_call: TRBV2; j_call: TRBJ2-3; cdr3_nt: TGTGCCAGCAGTTTGGGACAGGGGAGCGTTACGCAGTATTTT; cdr3_aa: CASSLGQGSVTQYF
d_call: TRBD1; clone_size: -; v_call: TRBV30; j_call: TRBJ1-2; cdr3_nt: TGTGCCTGGGAGACAGGGGACTATGGCTACACCTTC; cdr3_aa: CAWETGDYGYTF
d_call: -; clone_size: once; v_call: TRBV29-1; j_call: TRBJ2-6; cdr3_nt: TGCAGCGTACACTCTGGGGCCAACGTCCTGACTTTC; cdr3_aa: CSVHSGANVLTF
d_call: -; clone_size: -; v_call: TRBV9; j_call: TRBJ1-2; cdr3_nt: TGTGCCAGCAGCGTATCGGGCTATGGCTACACCTTC; cdr3_aa: CASSVSGYGYTF
d_call: -; clone_size: -; v_call: TRBV4-3; j_call: TRBJ2-7; cdr3_nt: TGCGCCAGCAGCCAGGCGACTAGTACCGAGCAGTACTTC; cdr3_aa: CASSQATSTEQYF
d_call: -; clone_size: few; v_call: TRBV7-2; j_call: TRBJ1-2; cdr3_nt: TGTGCCAGCAGCTTATCCCCCGCTCCGGGACTTTATGGCTACACCTTC; cdr3_aa: CASSLSPAPGLYGYTF
d_call: TRBD1; clone_size: once; v_call: TRBV7-9; j_call: TRBJ1-4; cdr3_nt: TGTGCCAGCAGCCTTTCAGGGCAGGGGGTTAATGAAAAACTGTTTTTT; cdr3_aa: CASSLSGQGVNEKLFF
d_call: TRBD2; clone_size: -; v_call: TRBV7-7; j_call: TRBJ2-5; cdr3_nt: TGTGCCAGCAGCCTCGGACTAGCGGGGGGACAAGAGACCCAGTACTTC; cdr3_aa: CASSLGLAGGQETQYF
d_call: -; clone_size: few; v_call: TRBV15; j_call: TRBJ2-7; cdr3_nt: TGTGCCACCAGCAGAGACAGGGGTTATACCTACGAGCAGTACTTC; cdr3_aa: CATSRDRGYTYEQYF
d_call: -; clone_size: -; v_call: TRBV3-1/TRBV3-2; j_call: TRBJ2-5; cdr3_nt: TGTGCCAGCAGCCAAGAGGCCCTGGAGACCCAGTACTTC; cdr3_aa: CASSQEALETQYF
d_call: TRBD1; clone_size: once; v_call: TRBV29-1; j_call: TRBJ1-1; cdr3_nt: TGCAGCGTACAGGGGTACACTGAAGCTTTCTTT; cdr3_aa: CSVQGYTEAFF
d_call: -; clone_size: -; v_call: TRBV6-5; j_call: TRBJ1-6; cdr3_nt: TGTGCCAGCAGTCAAATACAGGGTTCACCCCTCCACTTT; cdr3_aa: CASSQIQGSPLHF
d_call: -; clone_size: -; v_call: TRBV18; j_call: TRBJ2-5; cdr3_nt: TGTGCCAGCTCACCAAGGGCTGGGGAGCAAGAGACCCAGTACTTC; cdr3_aa: CASSPRAGEQETQYF
d_call: -; clone_size: -; v_call: TRBV5-1; j_call: TRBJ2-7; cdr3_nt: TGCGCCAGCAGCTTGGCAGCAGGGATGACCTACGAGCAGTACTTC; cdr3_aa: CASSLAAGMTYEQYF
d_call: -; clone_size: -; v_call: TRBV5-6; j_call: TRBJ1-1; cdr3_nt: TGTGCCAGCAGCTTGGTTGGGGCTTCTAGCGGGACTGAAGCTTTCTTT; cdr3_aa: CASSLVGASSGTEAFF
d_call: TRBD1; clone_size: -; v_call: TRBV4-1; j_call: TRBJ1-1; cdr3_nt: TGCGCCAGCAGCCTTGATCCAGACAGGGGTCGAACTGAAGCTTTCTTT; cdr3_aa: CASSLDPDRGRTEAFF
d_call: -; clone_size: -; v_call: TRBV24-1; j_call: TRBJ1-1; cdr3_nt: TGTGCCACCAGTGATTTGCAGGGGCTTTGCACTGAAGCTTTCTTT; cdr3_aa: CATSDLQGLCTEAFF
d_call: -; clone_size: -; v_call: TRBV29-1; j_call: TRBJ1-4; cdr3_nt: TGCAGCGTTGCCAAAAGGTCGGGGATTCCTAATGAAAAACTGTTTTTT; cdr3_aa: CSVAKRSGIPNEKLFF
d_call: -; clone_size: -; v_call: TRBV5-1; j_call: TRBJ1-2; cdr3_nt: TGCGCCAGCAGCTTGGGCAGGGAAGGTTTTGGCTACACCTTC; cdr3_aa: CASSLGREGFGYTF